This T cell receptor (beta chain) was profiled in a study of cytomegalovirus exposure and HLA in healthy donors (dated by TCRdb to 2015 to 2018). Broadly, across the study: An earlier analysis of roughly 500 of the donors reported 276 Gb of sequence data and 117 million unique TCR beta sequences obtained from approximately 180 million T cells. Class I and class II HLA loci were covered by the typing at four-digit resolution. Among about 360 genotyped donors of the cohort, an average of approximately 230,000 unique TCR beta nucleotide sequences were sequenced per donor, roughly 20% of them non-productive. A separate validation cohort of roughly 130 different subjects was used in addition to the approximately 700-subject first cohort. To predict cytomegalovirus infection status, the study combined high-throughput TCR immunosequencing, statistical association of individual TCRs with disease status, and machine learning. A later genetic analysis took genome-wide SNP genotypes for about 60% of the roughly 670 donors and used that subset as a discovery cohort. All discovery cohort repertoires had been generated on a single sequencing platform. Rather than using new phenotypic data, the later analysis identified candidate immune exposures from TCR beta sequences and from how often those sequences occurred across donors. Donor age, sex, ethnicity and CMV serostatus were compiled together with the repertoire data. Typing coverage differed by locus: A, B, C, DRB1 and DQB1 were typed in roughly 629-630 donors, DQA1 in around 500, DPA1 in nearly 610, and DPB1 in approximately 450. The study was designed to test whether signatures of past pathogen exposure could be identified by cataloging public T cell receptors. A handful of DR-DQ haplotypes were handled as single units for association and clustering because linkage in the cohort was strong. An earlier analysis of 587 of the donors applied high-throughput TCR beta sequencing to assess whether each TCR beta V gene segment acted as functional or pseudogenic. To study patterns of TCR occurrence, a later analysis re-analyzed previously published TCR beta repertoires from around 700 donors and added high-resolution HLA genotyping. The study profiled the T cell repertoires of approximately 700 subjects by immunosequencing and related them to cytomegalovirus serostatus. Roughly 300 gigabases of sequencing data and approximately 93 million unique TCR sequences were included in an early release covering about 700 HLA-typed donors. Among the roughly 400 genotyped donors, around 81% belonged to the genetic ancestry cluster associated with self-reported Caucasian donors. On the study overall, not on this receptor specifically: Across donors, most TCR sequences were observed very rarely, whereas some public TCRs were present in many individuals. A cluster of highly shared sequence variants was judged likely to be a technical artifact of the sequencing pipeline. Presence/absence analyses assumed roughly uniform sequencing depth across donors, an assumption that may not hold. In the study, some 160 TCR beta chains were listed as associated with cytomegalovirus. Broadly in line with IMGT annotations, most TCR beta V segments showed up in productive rearrangements about 87% or about 30% of the time in an earlier analysis of several hundred of the donors. A further reported finding was that TCR beta sequences accurately predicted the HLA-A and HLA-B alleles for most subjects in the first cohort. Compared with equally common non-associated chains, HLA-associated TCR beta chains in a later analysis were more clonally expanded and had lower generation probabilities. The cohort was sequenced for TCR beta chains only, and without alpha or paired-chain data the features that could be detected were limited. For the cohort, immune exposure information was limited to CMV serostatus. According to a later analysis, parvovirus B19, influenza, CMV and Epstein-Barr virus appeared linked to several top co-occurrence clusters. Most CMV-associated TCR beta chains appeared to be HLA-restricted in a later analysis, and the HLA associations seemed to be driven largely by CMV exposure. Assigning TCR associations to individual alleles was difficult when HLA alleles, especially DR and DQ, strongly co-occurred. In a later analysis, about 16,000 TCR beta sequences were associated with specific HLA alleles at a false discovery rate of 0.05. In a later genetic analysis, a missense DCLRE1C variant was associated with V-gene and J-gene trimming of TCR beta chains, and the association was replicated in an independent cohort. According to a later analysis, TCR association rates differed among HLA loci, with DRB1 alleles showing the most associated TCRs and HLA-C alleles showing the fewest. HLA typing was unavailable for some donors at each locus, so association tests used only the typed subset. The authors suggested that the approach could potentially be extended to other disease states and immunological phenotypes. In a later genetic analysis, fewer N-insertions in productive TCRs were reported among donors in an Asian-associated ancestry cluster than the approximately 710-donor mean. Correlated functional status among segregating V segments might reflect linkage disequilibrium, but an unknown experimental factor could not be ruled out. In vitro tests confirmed that a few of the cytomegalovirus-associated TCR beta chains recognize cytomegalovirus antigens. Because counts were too low, about 18 rarely observed V segments, including chromosome 9 orphons, were left out of the earlier analysis of about 620 of the donors. The 87-base-pair reads could not distinguish some IMGT-functional V segments, including TRBV6-2 and TRBV6-3, so those segments were excluded. Cytomegalovirus status was reported to be diagnosed by the classifier with high specificity and sensitivity in both the original and validation cohorts.

The cohort consisted of 600 or so healthy bone marrow donors. All cohort members were sampled while nominally healthy, although unrecorded immune exposures were likely present. The donor was CMV seropositive and belonged to the group of over 250 seropositive cohort members. Every donor gave a peripheral blood sample, and the peripheral blood mononuclear cells from that sample were used for TCR beta sequencing. Genomic DNA extraction from the blood cell samples was performed with the Qiagen DNeasy Blood Extraction Kit. V sheds 1 base and J sheds 2 bases, leaving 14 bases between their ends. Measured from the cysteine to the phenylalanine, the CDR3 is 16 residues long. Only CDR3 DNA is held: 48 bases, read in frame from base 1. The CDR1 and CDR2 encoded by the germline V gene (reference sequence) are LNHDA and SQIVND. Notes on this clone: What antigen it recognizes has not been identified. The input lacks base qualities; no much larger clone sits a single base away.

Preparation of the library involved the immunoSEQ multiplex PCR assay. For the multiplex PCR, a mixture combining 60 forward primers for TCR Vbeta segments and 13 reverse primers for TCR Jbeta segments was used. The CDR3 region of rearranged TCR beta genes was amplified from genomic DNA with a multiplex PCR assay. The amplified TCR beta libraries were sequenced on the Illumina HiSeq System as 87-base-pair reads. Regarding the original processing steps: A later analysis counted some 74 million unique TCR beta chains across the 650 to 800 repertoires, and some 11 million of these chains were shared by at least two donors. Raw reads were error-corrected and collapsed into unique sequences by a nearest-neighbor algorithm in which closely related sequences were merged to remove PCR and sequencing errors. CDR3 sequences were aligned to IMGT reference sequences to assign V, D and J gene segments. Each retained sequence needed at least a six-nucleotide match to both a V gene segment and a J gene segment. Rearrangements were classified as productive when the CDR3 lacked stop codons and remained in frame with V and J, and all other rearrangements were classified as non-productive. CDR3 was defined by IMGT convention, running from the second conserved V-encoded cysteine to the conserved J-encoded phenylalanine. Sequences without an unambiguous match to a single V gene segment were excluded from the earlier analysis of 450 to 750 of the donors. An earlier analysis of fewer than 750 of the donors classified V segments as functional when productive rearrangements were above 56.7% and as segregating when the standard deviation between donors was above 5%. A statistical classification framework was developed to diagnose cytomegalovirus status using the catalog of TCR beta chain sequences. A later analysis assigned V and J genes by comparing TCR nucleotide sequences with IMGT/GENE-DB human TR gene sequences. The TCRdist pipeline was used in a later analysis to assign CDR3 sequences and most-parsimonious VDJ recombination scenarios. In a later analysis, each TCR beta chain was defined by its CDR3 amino acid sequence together with its V-gene family, and reads without a unique V-gene family were excluded. As a way to deal with suspected cross-contamination and a sequencing artifact, a later analysis dropped 450 to 600 nucleotide sequences that were highly shared and had low generation probability. In a later analysis, a clonal expansion index was calculated for each public chain from normalized within-repertoire ranks of inferred template counts. In a later analysis, generation probabilities were computed using a VDJ recombination model fitted to out-of-frame rearrangements, and the results were checked against IGoR. In a later analysis, TCR-TCR, TCR-HLA and TCR-CMV co-occurrence was scored with hypergeometric tests, and a repertoire-size bias correction was applied to TCR pairs. In a later analysis, false discovery rates were estimated by permuting HLA or CMV assignments 20 times. A later analysis grouped co-occurring TCRs with DBSCAN, adding TCRdist sequence similarity when clustering within HLA-allele-positive subsets. For co-occurrence clustering, repertoires with fewer than 30,000 or more than 120,000 public chains were excluded, along with a handful of repertoires with anomalous nucleotide sharing. TCRdb limited this immuneACCESS table to in-frame rearrangements with V and J called. A share of clones is missing; checked studies link under half to unresolved V genes, and the rest is unexplained. V, J and clone size are taken as reported in that table, and D and trimming were inferred from the DNA itself. This sample has roughly 68,000 clones in its table, and around 75% of those were observed once. Together, the top ten hold just under 7.5% of the sample.

The source is a woman under 40 in good health and CMV-seropositive. Sequences were obtained from PBMCs. The chain was built from TRBV19 and TRBJ1-1, with the D gene call left open. The nucleotides are TGTGCCAGTAGTATAGCTCAGTACCGCGGAAACACTGAAGCTTTCTTT. Translated, this is CASSIAQYRGNTEAFF.